One sample yielded the 2 T cell receptor beta chains listed below, sequenced in a study of shared clonotypes between healthy human individuals. Here immunoSEQ multiplex PCR was the method, and the copy in TCRdb shows in-frame clones only, minus some. The data contain around 1,900,000 clones, 90% to 95% of them singletons. Positive CCR7 selection of CD45RO-negative cells yielded the naive CD8 cells, and terminally differentiated effector memory CD45RA+ cells were excluded. Material: naive CD8+ T cells from PBMCs. These receptors came from a man aged 18-30 years in good health. Some clones in this sample may be carry-over from other donors' samples.

This chain joins TRBV27 and TRBJ2-7; 12 positions match TRBD2. J lost 2 bases, V lost 5 bases, and 10 bases had no gene match. Per the germline V gene, CDR1 is MNHEY and CDR2 is SMNVEV (reference sequence). This CDR3 has 17 residues. In DNA form, the CDR3 reads TGTGCCAGCAGTGTCCGTGGGACTAGCGGGCCGACCTACGAGCAGTACTTC. This gives the protein CASSVRGTSGPTYEQYF.

A note on this clone: At the DNA level, this CDR3 is encoded by other sequences in the same sample as well. The chain uses TRBV11-2 and TRBJ2-7; D gene ambiguous. CDR1 is SGHAT, CDR2 FQNNGV, per germline. CDR3 length: 11 amino acids. V gave up 1 base and J gave up 7 bases, with 5 bases separating them. CDR3 residues: CASSLGHEQYF. DNA for the CDR3: TGTGCCAGCAGCTTAGGGCATGAGCAGTACTTC.